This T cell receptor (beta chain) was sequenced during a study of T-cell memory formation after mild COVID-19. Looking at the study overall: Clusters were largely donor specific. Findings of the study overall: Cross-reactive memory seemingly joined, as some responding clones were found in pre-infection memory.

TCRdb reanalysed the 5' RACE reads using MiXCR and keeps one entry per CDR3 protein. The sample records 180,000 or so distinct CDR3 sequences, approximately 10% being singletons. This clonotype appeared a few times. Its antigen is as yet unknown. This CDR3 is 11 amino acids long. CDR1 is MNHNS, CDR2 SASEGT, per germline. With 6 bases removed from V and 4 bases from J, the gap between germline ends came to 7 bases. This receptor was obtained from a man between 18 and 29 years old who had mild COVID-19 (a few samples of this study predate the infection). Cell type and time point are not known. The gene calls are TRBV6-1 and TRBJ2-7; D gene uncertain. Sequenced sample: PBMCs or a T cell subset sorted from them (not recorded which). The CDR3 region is CASSRQYEQYV. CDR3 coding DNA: TGTGCCAGCAGCCGACAATACGAGCAGTACGTC.